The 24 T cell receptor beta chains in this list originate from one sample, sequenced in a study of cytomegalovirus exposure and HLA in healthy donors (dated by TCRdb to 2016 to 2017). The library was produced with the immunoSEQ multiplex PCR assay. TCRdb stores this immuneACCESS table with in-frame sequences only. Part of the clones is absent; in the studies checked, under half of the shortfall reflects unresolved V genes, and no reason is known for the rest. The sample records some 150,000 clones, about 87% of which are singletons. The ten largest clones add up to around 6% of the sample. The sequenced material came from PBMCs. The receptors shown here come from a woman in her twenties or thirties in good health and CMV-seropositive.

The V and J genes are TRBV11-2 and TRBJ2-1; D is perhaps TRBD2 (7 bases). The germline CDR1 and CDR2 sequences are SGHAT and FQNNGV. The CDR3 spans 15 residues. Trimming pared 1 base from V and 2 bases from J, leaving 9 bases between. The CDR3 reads CASSLGGGTYNEQFF. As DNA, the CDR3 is TGTGCCAGCAGCTTAGGCGGGGGCACCTACAATGAGCAGTTCTTC.

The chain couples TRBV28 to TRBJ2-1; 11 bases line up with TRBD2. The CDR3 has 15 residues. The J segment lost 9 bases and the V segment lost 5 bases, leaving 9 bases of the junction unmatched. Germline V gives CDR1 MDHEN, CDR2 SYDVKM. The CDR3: CASSLTSGSNREQFF. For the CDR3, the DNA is TGTGCCAGCAGTCTAACTAGCGGGAGTAACCGTGAGCAGTTCTTC.

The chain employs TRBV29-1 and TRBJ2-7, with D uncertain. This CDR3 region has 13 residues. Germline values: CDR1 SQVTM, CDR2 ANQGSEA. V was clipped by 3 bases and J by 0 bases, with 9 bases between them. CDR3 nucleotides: TGCAGCGTTGAGGCAGGCGTCTCCTACGAGCAGTACTTC. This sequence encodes CSVEAGVSYEQYF.

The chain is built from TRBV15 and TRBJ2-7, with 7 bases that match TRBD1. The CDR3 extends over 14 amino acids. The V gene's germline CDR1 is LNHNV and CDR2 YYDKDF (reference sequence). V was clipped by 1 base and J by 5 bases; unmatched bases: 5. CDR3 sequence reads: CATSRVEGAHEQYF. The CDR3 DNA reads TGTGCCACCAGCAGAGTAGAGGGGGCCCACGAGCAGTACTTC.

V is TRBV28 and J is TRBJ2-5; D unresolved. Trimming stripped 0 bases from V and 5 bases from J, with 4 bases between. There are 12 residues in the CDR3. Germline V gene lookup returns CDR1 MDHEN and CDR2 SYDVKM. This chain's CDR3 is CASSLWRETQYF. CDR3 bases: TGTGCCAGCAGTTTATGGAGGGAGACCCAGTACTTC.

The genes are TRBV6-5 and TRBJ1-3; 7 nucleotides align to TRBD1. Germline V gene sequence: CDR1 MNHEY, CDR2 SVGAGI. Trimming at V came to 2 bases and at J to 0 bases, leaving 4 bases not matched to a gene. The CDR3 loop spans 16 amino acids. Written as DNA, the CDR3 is TGTGCCAGCAGTTACAGACAGGGATACTCTGGAAACACCATATATTTT. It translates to CASSYRQGYSGNTIYF.

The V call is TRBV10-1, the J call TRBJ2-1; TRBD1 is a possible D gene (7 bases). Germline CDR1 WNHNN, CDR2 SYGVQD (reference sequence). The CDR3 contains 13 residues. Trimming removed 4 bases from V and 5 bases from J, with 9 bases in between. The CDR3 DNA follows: TGCGCCAGCAGTGCAGGGGGGAACAATGAGCAGTTCTTC. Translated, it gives CASSAGGNNEQFF.

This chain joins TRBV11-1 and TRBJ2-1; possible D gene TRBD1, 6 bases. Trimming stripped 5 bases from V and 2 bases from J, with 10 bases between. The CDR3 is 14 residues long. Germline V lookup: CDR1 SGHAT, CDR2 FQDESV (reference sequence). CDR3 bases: TGTGCCAGCAGCCGGACAGATACCTACAATGAGCAGTTCTTC. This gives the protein CASSRTDTYNEQFF. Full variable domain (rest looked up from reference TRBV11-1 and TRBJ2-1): EAEVAQSPRYKITEKSQAVAFWCDPISGHATLYWYRQILGQGPELLVQFQDESVVDDSQLPKDRFSAERLKGVDSTLKIQPAELGDSAMYLCASSRTDTYNEQFFGPGTRLTVL.

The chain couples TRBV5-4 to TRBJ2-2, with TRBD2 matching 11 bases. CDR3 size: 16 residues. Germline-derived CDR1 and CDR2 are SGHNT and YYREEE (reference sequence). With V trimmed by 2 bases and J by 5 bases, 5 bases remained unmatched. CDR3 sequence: CASSFEVAGGTGELFF. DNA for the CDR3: TGTGCCAGCAGCTTCGAGGTAGCGGGAGGGACCGGGGAGCTGTTTTTT.

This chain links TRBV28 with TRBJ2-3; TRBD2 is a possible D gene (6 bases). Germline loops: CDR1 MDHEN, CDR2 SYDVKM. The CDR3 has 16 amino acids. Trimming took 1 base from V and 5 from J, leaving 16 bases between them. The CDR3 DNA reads TGTGCCAGCAGTTTATTTTTCCCGTGGGGGGAAGATACGCAGTATTTT. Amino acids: CASSLFFPWGEDTQYF.

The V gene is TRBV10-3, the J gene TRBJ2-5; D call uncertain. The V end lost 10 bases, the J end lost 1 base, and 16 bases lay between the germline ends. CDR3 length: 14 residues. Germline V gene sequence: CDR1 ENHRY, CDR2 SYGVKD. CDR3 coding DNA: TGTGCCACCCTCTCACCCGGCGGCCAAGAGACCCAGTACTTC. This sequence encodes CATLSPGGQETQYF.

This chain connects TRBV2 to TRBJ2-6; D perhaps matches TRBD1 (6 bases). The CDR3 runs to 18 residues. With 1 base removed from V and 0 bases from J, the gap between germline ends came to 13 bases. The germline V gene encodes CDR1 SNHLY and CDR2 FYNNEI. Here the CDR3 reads CASSEGPGQDSGANVLTF. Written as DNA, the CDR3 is TGTGCCAGCAGTGAAGGCCCGGGACAAGACTCTGGGGCCAACGTCCTGACTTTC.

CDR3 bases: TGTGCCAGCAGCCGCGACGGGGATCGGTCACCCCTCCACTTT. Its translation is CASSRDGDRSPLHF. The rearrangement joins TRBV5-4 to TRBJ1-6; D not resolved. Per the germline V gene, CDR1 is SGHNT and CDR2 is YYREEE (reference sequence). V dropped 4 bases and J dropped 10 bases, with 15 bases sitting between them. This CDR3 is built from 14 residues.

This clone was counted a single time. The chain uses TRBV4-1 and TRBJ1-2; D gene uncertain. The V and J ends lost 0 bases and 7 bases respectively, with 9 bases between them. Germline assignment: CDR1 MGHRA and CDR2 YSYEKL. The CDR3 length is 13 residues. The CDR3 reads CASSQDGISGYTF. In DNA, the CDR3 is TGCGCCAGCAGCCAAGACGGGATCTCTGGCTACACCTTC.

CDR3 bases: TGCGCCAGCAGCTTTGCGGGACCCCAAGAGACCCAGTACTTC. Its translation: CASSFAGPQETQYF. The chain combines TRBV5-1 with TRBJ2-5, with D possibly matching TRBD2 (6 bases). The CDR3 has 14 amino acids. Germline lookup yields CDR1 SGHRS and CDR2 YFSETQ. The V end lost 2 bases, the J end lost 1 base, and 9 bases lay between the germline ends.

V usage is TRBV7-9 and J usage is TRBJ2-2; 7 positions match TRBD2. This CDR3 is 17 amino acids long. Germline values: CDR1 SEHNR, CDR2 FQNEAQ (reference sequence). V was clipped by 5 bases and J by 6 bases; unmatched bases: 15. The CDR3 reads CASSPSHGGELSGELFF. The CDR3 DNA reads TGTGCCAGCAGCCCCTCCCATGGGGGGGAATTGTCCGGGGAGCTGTTTTTT.

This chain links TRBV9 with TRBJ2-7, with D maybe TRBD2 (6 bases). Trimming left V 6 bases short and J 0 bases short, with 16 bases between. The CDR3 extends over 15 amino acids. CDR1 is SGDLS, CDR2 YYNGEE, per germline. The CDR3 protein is CASNEGGRSSYEQYF. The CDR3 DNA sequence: TGTGCCAGCAACGAGGGAGGCCGCAGCTCCTACGAGCAGTACTTC.

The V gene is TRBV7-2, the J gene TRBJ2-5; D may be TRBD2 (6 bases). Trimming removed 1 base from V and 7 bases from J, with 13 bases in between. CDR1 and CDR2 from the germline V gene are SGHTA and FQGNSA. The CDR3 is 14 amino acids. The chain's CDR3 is CASSLGSIGGTQYF. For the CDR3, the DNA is TGTGCCAGCAGCTTAGGGTCGATCGGGGGGACCCAGTACTTC.

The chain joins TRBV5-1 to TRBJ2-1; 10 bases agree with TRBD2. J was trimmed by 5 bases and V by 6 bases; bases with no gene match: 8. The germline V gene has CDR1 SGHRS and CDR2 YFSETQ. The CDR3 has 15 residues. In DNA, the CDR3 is TGCGCCAGCACCCCCCTAGCGGGAGAGGACAATGAGCAGTTCTTC. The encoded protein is CASTPLAGEDNEQFF.

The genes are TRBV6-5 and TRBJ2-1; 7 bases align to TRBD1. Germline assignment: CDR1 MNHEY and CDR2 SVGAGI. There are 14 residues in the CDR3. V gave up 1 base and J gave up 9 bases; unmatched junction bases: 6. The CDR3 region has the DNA TGTGCCAGCAGTTACTGGGCCAGGGGGAGTGAGCAGTTCTTC. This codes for CASSYWARGSEQFF.

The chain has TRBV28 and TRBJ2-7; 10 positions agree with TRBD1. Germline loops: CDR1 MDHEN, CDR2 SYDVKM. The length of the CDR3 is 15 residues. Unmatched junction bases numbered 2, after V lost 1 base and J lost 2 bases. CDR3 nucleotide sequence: TGTGCCAGCAGTTTATTTGGACAGGGGGCCTACGAGCAGTACTTC. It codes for CASSLFGQGAYEQYF.

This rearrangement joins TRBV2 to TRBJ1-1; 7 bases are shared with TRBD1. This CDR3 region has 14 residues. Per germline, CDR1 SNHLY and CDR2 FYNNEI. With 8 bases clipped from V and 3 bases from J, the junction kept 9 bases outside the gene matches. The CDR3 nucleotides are TGTGCCAGCTCCCCGGAGACAGGGCACACTGAAGCTTTCTTT. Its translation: CASSPETGHTEAFF. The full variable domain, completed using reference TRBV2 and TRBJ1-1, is EPEVTQTPSHQVTQMGQEVILRCVPISNHLYFYWYRQILGQKVEFLVSFYNNEISEKSEIFDDQFSVERPDGSNFTLKIRSTKLEDSAMYFCASSPETGHTEAFFGQGTRLTVV.

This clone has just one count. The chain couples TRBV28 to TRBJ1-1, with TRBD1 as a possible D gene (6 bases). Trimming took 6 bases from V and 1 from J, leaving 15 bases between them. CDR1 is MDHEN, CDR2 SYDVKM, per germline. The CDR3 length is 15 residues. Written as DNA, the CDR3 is TGTGCCAGCAGCTCCCCACAGGGCGAGAACACTGAAGCTTTCTTT. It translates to CASSSPQGENTEAFF.

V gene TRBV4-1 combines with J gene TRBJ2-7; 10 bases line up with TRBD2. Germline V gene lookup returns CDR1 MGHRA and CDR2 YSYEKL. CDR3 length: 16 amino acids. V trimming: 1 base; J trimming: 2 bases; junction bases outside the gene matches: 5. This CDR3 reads CASSQGRLAGPYEQYF. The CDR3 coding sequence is TGCGCCAGCAGCCAAGGGAGACTAGCGGGCCCCTACGAGCAGTACTTC.